This passage covers 5 T cell receptor beta chains from one sample sequenced in a study of blood T cell repertoires in COVID-19. Profiling relied on immunoSEQ multiplex PCR, and the TCRdb table lists in-frame clones only, not all of them. The table shows approximately 480,000 clones, with 87% occurring only once. Sequencing input: PBMCs or T cells enriched from blood (not recorded which). All receptors come from a woman aged 18-29 years who had recovered from COVID-19.

The CDR3 sequence is CASSKGTGGDADTQYF. CDR3 DNA: TGTGCCAGCAGCAAAGGTACAGGGGGGGATGCAGATACGCAGTATTTT. This sequence joins TRBV21-1 and TRBJ2-3; TRBD1, the table's D call, was not compared with the DNA. TRBV21-1 is annotated as a pseudogene. The CDR3 sequence is 16 residues long.

The chain recombines TRBV30 with TRBJ1-1; 9 nucleotides line up with TRBD1. The CDR3 loop spans 14 amino acids. CDR1 GTSNPN and CDR2 SVGIG come from the germline V gene (reference sequence). The ends lost 3 bases at V and 9 bases at J; junction bases unmatched: 11. The CDR3 sequence: CAWSPGQGGGKAFF. The DNA for the CDR3 is TGTGCCTGGAGCCCGGGACAGGGTGGCGGTAAAGCTTTCTTT.

The genes are TRBV30 and TRBJ1-6; D not certain. The CDR3 has 14 residues. CDR1 is GTSNPN and CDR2 is SVGIG in the germline V gene (reference sequence). V lost 0 bases to trimming and J lost 5 bases, with 8 bases between them. The CDR3 coding sequence is TGTGCCTGGAGTGTTCCACGGGATAATTCACCCCTCCACTTT. Translated: CAWSVPRDNSPLHF.

The chain is built from TRBV3-1 (or the pseudogene TRBV3-2) and TRBJ1-1; 10 bases are a match to TRBD1. The CDR3 has 13 amino acids. With V trimmed by 3 bases and J by 7 bases, 2 bases remained unmatched. The germline V gene encodes CDR1 LGHDT and CDR2 YNNKEL (reference sequence). In DNA, the CDR3 is TGTGCCAGCAGCCAGGGACAGGGGAGTGAAGCTTTCTTT. It is translated as CASSQGQGSEAFF.

The chain recombines TRBV5-5 with TRBJ1-1; D is undetermined. Germline CDR1 reads SGHKS; CDR2 reads YYEKEE (reference sequence). Deletions cut 2 bases from V and 5 bases from J, with 7 bases between. The CDR3 is made up of 12 amino acids. This CDR3 is CASSFGVTEAFF. The CDR3 region has the DNA TGTGCCAGCAGCTTCGGGGTTACTGAAGCTTTCTTT.